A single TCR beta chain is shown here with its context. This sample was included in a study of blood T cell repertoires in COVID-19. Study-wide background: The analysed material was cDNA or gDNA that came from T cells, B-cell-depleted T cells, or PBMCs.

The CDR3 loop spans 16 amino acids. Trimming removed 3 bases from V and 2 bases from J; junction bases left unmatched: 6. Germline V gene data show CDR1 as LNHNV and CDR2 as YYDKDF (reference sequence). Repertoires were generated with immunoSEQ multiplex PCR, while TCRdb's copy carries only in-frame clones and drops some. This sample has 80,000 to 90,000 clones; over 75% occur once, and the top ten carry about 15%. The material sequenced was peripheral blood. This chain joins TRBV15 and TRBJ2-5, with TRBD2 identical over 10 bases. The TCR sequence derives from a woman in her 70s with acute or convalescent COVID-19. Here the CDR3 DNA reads TGTGCCACCAGCAGGATAGGACTAGCGGTTCAAGAGACCCAGTACTTC. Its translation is CATSRIGLAVQETQYF.